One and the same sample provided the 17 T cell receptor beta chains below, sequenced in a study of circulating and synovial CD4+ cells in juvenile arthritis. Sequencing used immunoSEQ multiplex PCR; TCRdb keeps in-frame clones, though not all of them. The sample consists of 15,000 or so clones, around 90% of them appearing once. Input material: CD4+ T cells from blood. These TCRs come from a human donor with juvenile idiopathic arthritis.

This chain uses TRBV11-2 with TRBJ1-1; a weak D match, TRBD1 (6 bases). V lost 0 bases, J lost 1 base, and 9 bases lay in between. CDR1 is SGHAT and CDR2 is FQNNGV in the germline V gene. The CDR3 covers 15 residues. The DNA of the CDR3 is TGTGCCAGCAGCTTAGACGGGACACCGAACACTGAAGCTTTCTTT. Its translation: CASSLDGTPNTEAFF.

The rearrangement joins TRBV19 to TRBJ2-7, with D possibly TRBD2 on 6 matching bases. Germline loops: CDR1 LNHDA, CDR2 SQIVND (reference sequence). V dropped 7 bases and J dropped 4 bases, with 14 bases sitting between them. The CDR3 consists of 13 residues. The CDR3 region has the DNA TGTGCCAGTACCGGGGGAGATGGGTACGAGCAGTACTTC. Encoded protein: CASTGGDGYEQYF.

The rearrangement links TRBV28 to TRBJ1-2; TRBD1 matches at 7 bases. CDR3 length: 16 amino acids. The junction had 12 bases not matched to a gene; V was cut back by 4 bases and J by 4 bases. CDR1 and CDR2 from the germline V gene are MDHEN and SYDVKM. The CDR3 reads CASSSQGLTGTYGYTF. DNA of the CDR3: TGTGCCAGCAGTTCCCAGGGTCTGACAGGGACCTATGGCTACACCTTC.

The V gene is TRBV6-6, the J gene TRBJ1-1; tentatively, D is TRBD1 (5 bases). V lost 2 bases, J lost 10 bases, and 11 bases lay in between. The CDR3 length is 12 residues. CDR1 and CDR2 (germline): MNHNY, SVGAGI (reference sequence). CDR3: CASSYGGEGAFF. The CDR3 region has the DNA TGTGCCAGCAGTTACGGGGGGGAGGGAGCTTTCTTT.

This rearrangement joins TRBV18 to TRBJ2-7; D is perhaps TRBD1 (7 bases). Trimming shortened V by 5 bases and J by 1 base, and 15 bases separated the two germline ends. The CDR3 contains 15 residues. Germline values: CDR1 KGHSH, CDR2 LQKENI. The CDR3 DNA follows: TGTGCCAGCTCAGGGGCGGGACAGACATCCTACGAGCAGTACTTC. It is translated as CASSGAGQTSYEQYF. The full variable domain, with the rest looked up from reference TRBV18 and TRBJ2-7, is NAGVMQNPRHLVRRRGQEARLRCSPMKGHSHVYWYRQLPEEGLKFMVYLQKENIIDESGMPKERFSAEFPKEGPSILRIQQVVRGDSAAYFCASSGAGQTSYEQYFGPGTRLTVT.

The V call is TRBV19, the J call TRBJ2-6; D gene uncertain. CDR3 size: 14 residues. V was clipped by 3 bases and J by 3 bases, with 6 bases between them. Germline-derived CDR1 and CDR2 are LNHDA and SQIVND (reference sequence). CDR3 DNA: TGTGCCAGTAGTATCTCGTATGGGGCCAACGTCCTGACTTTC. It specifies CASSISYGANVLTF.

The CDR3: CASSLSTGDTEAFF. The CDR3 DNA follows: TGTGCCAGCAGCTTAAGCACAGGGGACACTGAAGCTTTCTTT. V usage is TRBV7-9 and J usage is TRBJ1-1; 7 bases map to TRBD1. Trimming removed 2 bases from V and 3 bases from J; junction bases left unmatched: 3. CDR1 is SEHNR and CDR2 is FQNEAQ in the germline V gene (reference sequence). The CDR3 contains 14 residues.

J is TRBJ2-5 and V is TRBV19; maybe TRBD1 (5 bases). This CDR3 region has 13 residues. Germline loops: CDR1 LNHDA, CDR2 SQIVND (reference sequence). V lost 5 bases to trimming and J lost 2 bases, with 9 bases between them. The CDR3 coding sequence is TGTGCCAGTAGTTTGAACAGGCAAGAGACCCAGTACTTC. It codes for CASSLNRQETQYF. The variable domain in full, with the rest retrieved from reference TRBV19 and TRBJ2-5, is DGGITQSPKYLFRKEGQNVTLSCEQNLNHDAMYWYRQDPGQGLRLIYYSQIVNDFQKGDIAEGYSVSREKKESFPLTVTSAQKNPTAFYLCASSLNRQETQYFGPGTRLLVL.

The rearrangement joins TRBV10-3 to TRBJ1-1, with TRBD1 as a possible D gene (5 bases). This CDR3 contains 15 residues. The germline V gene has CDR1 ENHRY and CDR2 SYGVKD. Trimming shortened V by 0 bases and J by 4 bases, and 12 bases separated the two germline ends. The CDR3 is CAISESGGTTTEAFF. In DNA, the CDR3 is TGTGCCATCAGTGAGTCCGGAGGGACGACCACTGAAGCTTTCTTT.

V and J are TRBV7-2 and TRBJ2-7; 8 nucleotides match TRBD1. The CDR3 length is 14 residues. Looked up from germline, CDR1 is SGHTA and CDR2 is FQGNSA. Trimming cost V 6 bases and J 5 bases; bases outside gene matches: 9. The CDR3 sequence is CASRADRVANEQYF. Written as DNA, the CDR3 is TGTGCCAGCAGGGCGGACAGGGTTGCTAACGAGCAGTACTTC.

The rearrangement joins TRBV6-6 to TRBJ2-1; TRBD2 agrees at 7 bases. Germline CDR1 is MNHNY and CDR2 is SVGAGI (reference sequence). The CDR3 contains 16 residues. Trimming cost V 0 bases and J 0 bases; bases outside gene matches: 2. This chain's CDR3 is CASSYSGGSSYNEQFF. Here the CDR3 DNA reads TGTGCCAGCAGTTACTCGGGGGGGAGCTCCTACAATGAGCAGTTCTTC.

The CDR3 DNA reads as TGTGCCAGCTCACCATTACAGGGGGGCACTGAAGCTTTCTTT. It codes for CASSPLQGGTEAFF. The chain employs TRBV18 and TRBJ1-1; 8 bases line up with TRBD1. V trimming: 2 bases; J trimming: 4 bases; junction bases outside the gene matches: 3. The CDR3 is made up of 14 amino acids. CDR1 is KGHSH, CDR2 LQKENI, per germline.

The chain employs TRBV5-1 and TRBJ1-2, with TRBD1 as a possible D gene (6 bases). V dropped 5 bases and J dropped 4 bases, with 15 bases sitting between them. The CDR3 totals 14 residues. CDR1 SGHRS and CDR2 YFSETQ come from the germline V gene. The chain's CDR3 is CASRDIRGPYGYTF. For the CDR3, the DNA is TGCGCCAGCAGGGACATCAGGGGACCCTATGGCTACACCTTC. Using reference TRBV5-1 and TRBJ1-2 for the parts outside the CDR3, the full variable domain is KAGVTQTPRYLIKTRGQQVTLSCSPISGHRSVSWYQQTPGQGLQFLFEYFSETQRNKGNFPGRFSGRQFSNSRSEMNVSTLELGDSALYLCASRDIRGPYGYTFGSGTRLTVV.

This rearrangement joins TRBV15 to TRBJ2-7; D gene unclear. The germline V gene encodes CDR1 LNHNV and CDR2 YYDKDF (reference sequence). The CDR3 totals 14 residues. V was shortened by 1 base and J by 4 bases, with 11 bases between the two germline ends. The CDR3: CATSRVPSSYEQYF. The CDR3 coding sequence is TGTGCCACCAGCAGAGTCCCCTCTTCTTACGAGCAGTACTTC.

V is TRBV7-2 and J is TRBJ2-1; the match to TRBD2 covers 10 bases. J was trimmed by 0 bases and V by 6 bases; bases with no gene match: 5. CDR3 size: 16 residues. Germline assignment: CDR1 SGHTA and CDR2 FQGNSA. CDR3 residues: CASRTLAGDSYNEQFF. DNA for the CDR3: TGTGCCAGCAGAACTCTAGCGGGGGACTCCTACAATGAGCAGTTCTTC.

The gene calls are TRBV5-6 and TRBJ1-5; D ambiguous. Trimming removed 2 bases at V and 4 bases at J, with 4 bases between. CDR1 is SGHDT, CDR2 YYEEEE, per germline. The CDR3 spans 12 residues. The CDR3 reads CASSFLNQPQHF. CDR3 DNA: TGTGCCAGCAGCTTCTTGAATCAGCCCCAGCATTTT.

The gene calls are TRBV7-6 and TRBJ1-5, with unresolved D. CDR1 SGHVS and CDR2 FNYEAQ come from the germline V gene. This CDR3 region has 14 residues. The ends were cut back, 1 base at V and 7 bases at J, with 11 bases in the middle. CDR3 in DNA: TGTGCCAGCAGCTTAGGTGAGGCAAGGCAGCCCCAGCATTTT. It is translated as CASSLGEARQPQHF.